The rows below give T cell receptor beta chains drawn from one sample of a study of regulatory T cells in long-lasting Graves disease. TCRdb reprocessed the multiplex PCR reads with MiXCR, giving one entry per CDR3 protein. Of about 460,000 distinct CDR3 sequences in the sample, 11% to 15% were seen once. This same sample was also part of a study on T cells in Graves' hyperthyroidism and ophthalmopathy.

The specimen was peripheral blood mononuclear cells (PBMCs), collected at new diagnosis, from a patient treated with antithyroid drugs. Every receptor here comes from a woman in her 50s with Graves disease. Each CDR3 is given with its conserved first and last residue. The D gene is left open where the match is weak. A row's size may be missing; if present it is once, few, many or a size class.

d_call j_call v_call clone_size cdr3_nt cdr3_aa
TRBD2 TRBJ2-5 TRBV9 - TGTGCCAGCAGCGTAGGGACTAGCGGCCGCCTGGAGACCCAGTACTTC CASSVGTSGRLETQYF
- TRBJ2-5 TRBV6-8 - TGTGCCAGCAGTGAGCCTCGCTTCGGCATGGGTTTTGAGACCCAGTACTTC CASSEPRFGMGFETQYF
TRBD2 TRBJ2-1 TRBV20-1 few TGCAGTGCCCCCGCGGGGGGGAGGGGCTACAATGAGCAGTTCTTC CSAPAGGRGYNEQFF
TRBD1 TRBJ2-5 TRBV29-1 few TGCAGCGCGACAGGGTACCAAGAGACCCAGTACTTC CSATGYQETQYF
- TRBJ2-7 TRBV10-1 - TGCGCCAGCAGATACCGGGCCTACGAGCAGTACTTC CASRYRAYEQYF
TRBD2 TRBJ2-7 TRBV29-1 many TGCAGCGTTGGGACTAGCGGCTACGAGCAGTACTTC CSVGTSGYEQYF
- TRBJ2-1 TRBV12-5 many TGTGCTAGTGGTTTGGGGGAGGGGGGGTACAATGAGCAGTTCTTC CASGLGEGGYNEQFF
TRBD2 TRBJ2-3 TRBV3-1 - TGTGCCAGCAGCCTTGGGACTAGCGGGAGGTACACAGATACGCAGTATTTT CASSLGTSGRYTDTQYF
TRBD2 TRBJ2-7 TRBV6-2/TRBV6-3 - TGTGCCAGCAGTTACACGGGAGGGGCCTACGAGCAGTACTTC CASSYTGGAYEQYF
- TRBJ2-3 TRBV7-9 many TGTGCCAGCAGCCAAGGCAGGTATGGCACAGATACGCAGTATTTT CASSQGRYGTDTQYF
TRBD1 TRBJ1-4 TRBV10-3 - TGTGCCATCAGTGACGCTCCGGGACAGGGAGAAAAACTGTTTTTT CAISDAPGQGEKLFF
- TRBJ1-1 TRBV11-2 few TGTGCCAGCAGCATGGGCAGGGAGACTGAAGCTTTCTTT CASSMGRETEAFF
- TRBJ2-1 TRBV5-1 - TGCGCCAGCAGCTCAGAGCGGGCCTTTAATAATGAGCAGTTCTTC CASSSERAFNNEQFF
TRBD2 TRBJ2-3 TRBV6-4 - TGTGCCAGCAGTGCCCAGACTAGCGGGAGTGCAGATACGCAGTATTTT CASSAQTSGSADTQYF
- TRBJ2-7 TRBV20-1 - TGCAGTGCTAGAGTTGTACAGATCCCGGCCTACGAGCAGTACTTC CSARVVQIPAYEQYF
- TRBJ2-3 TRBV10-3 many TGTGCCATTACGGGTGACCGGATGCAGGGAGATACGCAGTATTTT CAITGDRMQGDTQYF